The clone carrying this T cell receptor beta chain occurred a few times. Here immunoSEQ multiplex PCR was the method, and the copy in TCRdb shows in-frame clones only, minus some. The sample shows some 420,000 clones, more than 80% of them seen only once. These data belong to a study of blood T cell repertoires in COVID-19. CDR3 length: 15 residues. Germline assignment: CDR1 SEHNR and CDR2 FQNEAQ (reference sequence). Deletions cut 5 bases from V and 8 bases from J, with 16 bases between. Donors in Cohort 3 counted as recovered after two negative PCRs, clearance, or symptom resolution. The sample comprised PBMCs or T cells enriched from blood (not recorded which). The receptor was isolated from a man aged 30 to 39 who had recovered from COVID-19. The rearrangement links TRBV7-9 to TRBJ1-6, with D uncertain. The CDR3 is CASSPSGGQHSPLHF. The CDR3 DNA sequence: TGTGCCAGCAGCCCCTCCGGCGGGCAGCATTCACCCCTCCACTTT. Looking up the rest from reference TRBV7-9 and TRBJ1-6 gives the full variable domain: DTGVSQNPRHKITKRGQNVTFRCDPISEHNRLYWYRQTLGQGPEFLTYFQNEAQLEKSRLLSDRFSAERPKGSFSTLEIQRTEQGDSAMYLCASSPSGGQHSPLHFGNGTRLTVT.